This entry features one TCR beta chain sequence. This sample was included in a study of blood T cell repertoires in COVID-19. As for the study in general: COVID-19 samples collected from the United States, Italy and Spain covered acute and convalescent phases.

Authors' methods: Reference gene primers were amplified, and this amplification served to estimate nucleated cell counts. Profiled with immunoSEQ multiplex PCR; TCRdb holds only in-frame clones, not every one. The V and J calls and clone size were taken over from that table, and D and trimming were inferred from the DNA. The table shows about 300,000 clones, with approximately 91% occurring only once. Germline V gives CDR1 LNHDA, CDR2 SQIVND (reference sequence). The CDR3 has 14 amino acids. The trim removed 2 bases at V and 4 bases at J, leaving 3 bases unmatched. Sequencing was performed on peripheral blood. This receptor was taken from a man aged 18 to 29 with active or convalescent COVID-19. This sequence joins TRBV19 and TRBJ1-1; 8 bases are a match to TRBD1. The CDR3 loop reads CASSIRTGSTEAFF. Written as DNA, the CDR3 is TGTGCCAGTAGTATACGGACAGGGTCCACTGAAGCTTTCTTT.